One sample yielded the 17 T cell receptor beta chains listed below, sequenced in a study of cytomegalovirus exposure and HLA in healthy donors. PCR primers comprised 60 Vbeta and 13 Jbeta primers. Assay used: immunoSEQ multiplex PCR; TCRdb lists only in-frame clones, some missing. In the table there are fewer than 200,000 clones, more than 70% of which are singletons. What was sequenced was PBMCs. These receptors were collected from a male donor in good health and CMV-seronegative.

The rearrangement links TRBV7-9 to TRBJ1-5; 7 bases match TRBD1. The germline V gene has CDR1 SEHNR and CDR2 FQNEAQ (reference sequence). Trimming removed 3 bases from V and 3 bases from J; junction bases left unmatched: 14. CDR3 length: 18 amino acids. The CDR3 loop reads CASSFGGGGGGVNQPQHF. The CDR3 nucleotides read TGTGCCAGCAGCTTCGGAGGGGGCGGCGGAGGGGTCAATCAGCCCCAGCATTTT.

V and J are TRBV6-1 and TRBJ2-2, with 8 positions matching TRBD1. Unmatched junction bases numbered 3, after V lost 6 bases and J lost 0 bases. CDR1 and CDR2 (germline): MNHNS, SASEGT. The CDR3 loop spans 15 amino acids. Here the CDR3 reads CASRGQVANTGELFF. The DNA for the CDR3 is TGTGCCAGCAGGGGACAGGTGGCGAACACCGGGGAGCTGTTTTTT.

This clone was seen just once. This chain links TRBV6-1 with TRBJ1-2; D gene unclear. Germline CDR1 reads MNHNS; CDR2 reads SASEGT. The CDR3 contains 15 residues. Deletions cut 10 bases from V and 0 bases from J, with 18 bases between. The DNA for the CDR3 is TGTGCCATTCCCGAGGGCCCCGAGCCTAACTATGGCTACACCTTC. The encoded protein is CAIPEGPEPNYGYTF.

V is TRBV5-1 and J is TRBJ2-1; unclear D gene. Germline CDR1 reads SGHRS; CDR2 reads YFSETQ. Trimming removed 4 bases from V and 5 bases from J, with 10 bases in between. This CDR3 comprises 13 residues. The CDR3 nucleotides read TGCGCCAGCAGCCAACTCATAGACAATGAGCAGTTCTTC. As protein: CASSQLIDNEQFF.

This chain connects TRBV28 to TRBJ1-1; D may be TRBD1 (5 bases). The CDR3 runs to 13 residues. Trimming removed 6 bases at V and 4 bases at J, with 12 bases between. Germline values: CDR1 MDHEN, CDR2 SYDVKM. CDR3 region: CASRTTGPTEAFF. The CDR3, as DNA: TGTGCCAGCAGAACTACAGGCCCCACTGAAGCTTTCTTT.

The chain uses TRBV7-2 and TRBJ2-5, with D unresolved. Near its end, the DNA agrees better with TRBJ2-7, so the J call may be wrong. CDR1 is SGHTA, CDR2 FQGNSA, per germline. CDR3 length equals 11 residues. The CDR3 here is CASSTAYEQYF. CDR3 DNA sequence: TGTGCCAGCAGCACCGCCTACGAGCAGTACTTC.

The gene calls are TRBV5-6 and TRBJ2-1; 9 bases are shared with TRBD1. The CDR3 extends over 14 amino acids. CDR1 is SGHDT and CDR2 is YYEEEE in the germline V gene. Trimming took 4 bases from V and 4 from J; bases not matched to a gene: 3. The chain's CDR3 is CASSQGQGYNEQFF. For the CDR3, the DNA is TGTGCCAGCAGCCAAGGACAGGGGTACAATGAGCAGTTCTTC.

In DNA, the CDR3 is TGTGCCAGCAGCGAAATACAGGGGGGAAACATTCAGTACTTC. This gives the protein CASSEIQGGNIQYF. V usage is TRBV6-6 and J usage is TRBJ2-4; 8 bases fit TRBD1. The CDR3 totals 14 residues. Per the germline V gene, CDR1 is MNHNY and CDR2 is SVGAGI (reference sequence). After removal of 6 bases from V and 6 bases from J, the junction contained 7 bases not matched to a gene.

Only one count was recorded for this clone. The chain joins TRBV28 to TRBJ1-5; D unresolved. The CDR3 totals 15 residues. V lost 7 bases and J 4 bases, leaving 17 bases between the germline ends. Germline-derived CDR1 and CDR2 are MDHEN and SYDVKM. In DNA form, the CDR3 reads TGTGCCAGCAAACCGACGGGTTTTTGGAATCAGCCCCAGCATTTT. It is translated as CASKPTGFWNQPQHF.

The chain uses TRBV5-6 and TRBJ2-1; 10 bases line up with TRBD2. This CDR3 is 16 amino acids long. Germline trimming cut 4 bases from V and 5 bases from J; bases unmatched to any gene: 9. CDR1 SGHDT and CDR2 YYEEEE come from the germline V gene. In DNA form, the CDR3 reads TGTGCCAGCAGCCCTTTAGCGGGAGGAGGGGACAATGAGCAGTTCTTC. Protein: CASSPLAGGGDNEQFF.

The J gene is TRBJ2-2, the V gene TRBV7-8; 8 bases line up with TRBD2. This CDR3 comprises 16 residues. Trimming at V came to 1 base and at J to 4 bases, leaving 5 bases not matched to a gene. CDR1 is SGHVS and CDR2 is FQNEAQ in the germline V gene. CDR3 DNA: TGTGCCAGCAGCTTAGGGGCGCGGGGGGCCACCGGGGAGCTGTTTTTT. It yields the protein CASSLGARGATGELFF. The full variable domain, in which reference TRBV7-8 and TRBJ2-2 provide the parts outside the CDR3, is GAGVSQSPRYKVAKRGQDVALRCDPISGHVSLFWYQQALGQGPEFLTYFQNEAQLDKSGLPSDRFFAERPEGSVSTLKIQRTQQEDSAVYLCASSLGARGATGELFFGEGSRLTVL.

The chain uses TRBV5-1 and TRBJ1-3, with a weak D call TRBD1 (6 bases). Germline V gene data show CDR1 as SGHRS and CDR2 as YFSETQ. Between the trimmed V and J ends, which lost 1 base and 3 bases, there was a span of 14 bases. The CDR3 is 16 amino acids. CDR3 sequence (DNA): TGCGCCAGCAGCTTGTTCGGGGGGCAGAATGGAAACACCATATATTTT. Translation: CASSLFGGQNGNTIYF.

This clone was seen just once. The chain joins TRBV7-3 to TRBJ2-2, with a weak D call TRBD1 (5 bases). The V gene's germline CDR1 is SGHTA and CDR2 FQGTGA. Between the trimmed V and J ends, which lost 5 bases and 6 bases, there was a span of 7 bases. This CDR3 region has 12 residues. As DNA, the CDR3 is TGTGCCAGCAGCCCCAGGGCCGGGGAGCTGTTTTTT. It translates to CASSPRAGELFF.

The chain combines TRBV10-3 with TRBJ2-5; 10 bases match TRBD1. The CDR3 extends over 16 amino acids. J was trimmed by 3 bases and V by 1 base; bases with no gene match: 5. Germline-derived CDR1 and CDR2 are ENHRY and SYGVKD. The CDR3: CAISELPGQGKETQYF. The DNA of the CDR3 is TGTGCCATCAGTGAGTTACCGGGACAGGGGAAAGAGACCCAGTACTTC.

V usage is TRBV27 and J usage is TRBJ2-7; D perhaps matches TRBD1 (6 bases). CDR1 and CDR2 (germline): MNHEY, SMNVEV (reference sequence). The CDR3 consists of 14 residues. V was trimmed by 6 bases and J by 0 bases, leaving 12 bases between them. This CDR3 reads CASRRTDPSYEQYF. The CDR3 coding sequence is TGTGCCAGCAGAAGGACAGATCCCTCCTACGAGCAGTACTTC.

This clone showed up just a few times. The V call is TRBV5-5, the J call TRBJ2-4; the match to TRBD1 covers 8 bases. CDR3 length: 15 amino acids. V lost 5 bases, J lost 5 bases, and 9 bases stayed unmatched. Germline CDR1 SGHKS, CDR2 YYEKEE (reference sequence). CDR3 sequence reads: CASRAGQGYQNIQYF. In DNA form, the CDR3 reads TGTGCCAGCAGGGCCGGACAGGGTTACCAAAACATTCAGTACTTC.

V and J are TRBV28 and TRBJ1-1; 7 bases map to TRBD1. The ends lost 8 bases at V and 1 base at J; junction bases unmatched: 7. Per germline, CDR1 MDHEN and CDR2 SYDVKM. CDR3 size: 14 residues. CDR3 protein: CASVNRGPNTEAFF. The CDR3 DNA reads TGTGCCAGCGTCAACAGGGGACCGAACACTGAAGCTTTCTTT.